This T cell receptor beta chain comes out of a study of T cells in Graves' hyperthyroidism and ophthalmopathy. Study results and caveats: Blood shared most expanded thyroid clonotypes above 0.001.

There were TCR beta CDR3 regions amplified from RNA transcripts. TCR CDR3 regions were first amplified by RT-PCR with HTBI primers. TCRdb ran MiXCR on the multiplex PCR reads and lists one entry per CDR3 protein. The sample consists of roughly 350,000 distinct CDR3 sequences, roughly 15% of them appearing once. The length of the CDR3 is 16 residues. V shed 5 bases and J shed 1 base, with 16 bases lying between them. The germline gives CDR1 SGHDT, CDR2 YYEEEE. Ophthalmopathy cases met thresholds of Clinical Activity Score at least 3, NOSPECS grade at least 4 and duration under 3 months. Many counts were recorded for this clonotype. Its antigen is not identified.

The source is a woman aged 25 to 45 with Graves' ophthalmopathy. Sequencing was carried out using blood. The chain recombines TRBV5-6 with TRBJ2-1; a possible D gene is TRBD2 (6 bases). The CDR3: CASSHTEGGSYNEQFF. CDR3 coding DNA: TGTGCCAGCAGTCACACGGAGGGAGGATCCTACAATGAGCAGTTCTTC.